The 12 T cell receptor beta chains below all came from one sample that was sequenced in a study of shared clonotypes between healthy human individuals. Produced via immunoSEQ multiplex PCR; TCRdb's table is partial and in-frame only. The sample lists about 380,000 clones, about 96% occurring once. The material sequenced was memory CD8+ T cells sorted from blood. Subset specified: CD45RO+ cells pooled with CCR7-negative TemRA cells. The receptor source for this set is a man aged 25-45 years in good health.

This chain links TRBV30 with TRBJ1-1; D is perhaps TRBD1 (6 bases). This CDR3 is 13 amino acids long. The germline gives CDR1 GTSNPN, CDR2 SVGIG (reference sequence). V lost 0 bases and J 3 bases, leaving 8 bases between the germline ends. The CDR3 sequence is CAWSVTGYTEAFF. The CDR3 DNA sequence: TGTGCCTGGAGTGTCACAGGGTACACTGAAGCTTTCTTT. The full variable domain, completed using reference TRBV30 and TRBJ1-1, is SQTIHQWPATLVQPVGSPLSLECTVEGTSNPNLYWYRQAAGRGLQLLFYSVGIGQISSEVPQNLSASRPQDRQFILSSKKLLLSDSGFYLCAWSVTGYTEAFFGQGTRLTVV.

V and J are TRBV27 and TRBJ2-5; 8 bases are shared with TRBD2. Per germline, CDR1 MNHEY and CDR2 SMNVEV (reference sequence). CDR3 length: 15 amino acids. V was pared by 8 bases and J by 4 bases, with 12 bases of the junction left unmatched. This chain's CDR3 is CASSAGGPSIETQYF. The CDR3, as DNA: TGTGCCAGCTCCGCGGGGGGCCCGTCGATAGAGACCCAGTACTTC.

The chain uses TRBV27 and TRBJ1-5; 9 positions agree with TRBD1. The V segment lost 5 bases and the J segment 6 bases; nucleotides outside the gene matches: 5. The CDR3 length is 14 residues. The germline V gene has CDR1 MNHEY and CDR2 SMNVEV (reference sequence). This chain's CDR3 is CASSPQTGGQPQHF. The CDR3 coding sequence is TGTGCCAGCAGTCCACAGACAGGGGGTCAGCCCCAGCATTTT.

The count of this clone is one. The CDR3 loop is CASSYSRRGLYEQYF. The CDR3 coding sequence is TGTGCCAGCAGTTACTCGCGGAGGGGGCTCTACGAGCAGTACTTC. The chain links TRBV6-5 to TRBJ2-7; maybe TRBD1 (7 bases). CDR3 length: 15 residues. V shed 0 bases and J shed 3 bases, with 12 bases lying between them. In germline, CDR1 is MNHEY, CDR2 SVGAGI.

The CDR3 bases are TGTGCCAGCAGTTTATGGCGCGGGGGGGGTGGCACAGATACGCAGTATTTT. It yields the protein CASSLWRGGGGTDTQYF. The rearrangement links TRBV28 to TRBJ2-3; 9 bases fit TRBD2. Germline V gene data show CDR1 as MDHEN and CDR2 as SYDVKM. J lost 1 base, V lost 0 bases, and 5 bases had no gene match. This CDR3 region has 17 residues.

This clone appeared a single time. The chain recombines TRBV7-9 with TRBJ1-4; weak D call: TRBD1 (6 bases). The CDR3 spans 16 residues. CDR1 and CDR2 (germline): SEHNR, FQNEAQ (reference sequence). V lost 5 bases and J 2 bases, leaving 15 bases between the germline ends. The CDR3 loop is CASSPRDTPTNEKLFF. CDR3 nucleotide sequence: TGTGCCAGCAGCCCTCGGGACACGCCGACTAATGAAAAACTGTTTTTT.

V usage is TRBV5-8 and J usage is TRBJ2-3; D may be TRBD1 (6 bases). The V and J ends lost 0 bases and 0 bases respectively, with 8 bases between them. The CDR3 spans 15 residues. CDR1 SGHTS and CDR2 YDEGEE come from the germline V gene. CDR3 bases: TGTGCCAGCAGCTTGGTTGGACAGAGCACAGATACGCAGTATTTT. It encodes CASSLVGQSTDTQYF.

V and J are TRBV27 and TRBJ2-3; the match to TRBD2 covers 7 bases. V lost 1 base, J lost 5 bases, and 6 bases stayed unmatched. The CDR3 extends over 15 amino acids. Germline CDR1 and CDR2: MNHEY and SMNVEV (reference sequence). The CDR3 nucleotides are TGTGCCAGCAGTTTATTCCGGGAGGCGTTAGATACGCAGTATTTT. This codes for CASSLFREALDTQYF.

The V gene is TRBV7-9, the J gene TRBJ2-3; 12 nucleotides match TRBD2. V lost 5 bases, J lost 5 bases, and 8 bases stayed unmatched. Germline-derived CDR1 and CDR2 are SEHNR and FQNEAQ (reference sequence). This CDR3 is built from 16 residues. CDR3 residues: CASSPLAGGRGDTQYF. The CDR3 nucleotides read TGTGCCAGCAGCCCGCTAGCGGGAGGGCGGGGAGATACGCAGTATTTT.

The chain has TRBV28 and TRBJ2-4; 9 bases align to TRBD2. The CDR3 loop spans 15 amino acids. The V gene end was trimmed by 3 bases and the J gene end by 9 bases; junction bases not matched to a gene: 9. Per the germline V gene, CDR1 is MDHEN and CDR2 is SYDVKM. CDR3 in amino acids: CASSLGGSGSGIQYF. CDR3 nucleotide sequence: TGTGCCAGCAGTTTGGGGGGTAGCGGGAGCGGCATTCAGTACTTC.

This CDR3 is CASSRRQGATGANVLTF. CDR3 nucleotide sequence: TGTGCCAGTAGTAGGCGACAGGGGGCTACTGGGGCCAACGTCCTGACTTTC. The chain is built from TRBV19 and TRBJ2-6; 10 bases fit TRBD1. Germline assignment: CDR1 LNHDA and CDR2 SQIVND (reference sequence). The CDR3 has 17 residues. The V segment lost 4 bases and the J segment 2 bases; nucleotides outside the gene matches: 5. The variable domain in full, with the rest retrieved from reference TRBV19 and TRBJ2-6, is DGGITQSPKYLFRKEGQNVTLSCEQNLNHDAMYWYRQDPGQGLRLIYYSQIVNDFQKGDIAEGYSVSREKKESFPLTVTSAQKNPTAFYLCASSRRQGATGANVLTFGAGSRLTVL.

The rearrangement links TRBV6-8 to TRBJ2-7; D may be TRBD2 (6 bases). The ends were cut back, 4 bases at V and 4 bases at J, with 20 bases in the middle. Germline V gives CDR1 MNHGY, CDR2 SAAAGT. CDR3 length: 16 residues. For the CDR3, the DNA is TGTGCCAGCAGTTTGCCCACGGGGGATTACTTTTACGAGCAGTACTTC. It is translated as CASSLPTGDYFYEQYF.